A single sample is the source of the 30 T cell receptor beta chains below, sequenced in a study of early T cells in non-severe SARS-CoV-2 infection. Via MiXCR, TCRdb re-called the 5' RACE reads, giving one row per CDR3 protein. The sample holds over 35,000 distinct CDR3 sequences, roughly 6% seen once. The sample was whole blood, taken at baseline. These receptors originate from an adult who was a healthcare worker with PCR-confirmed SARS-CoV-2 infection or an uninfected control (not recorded which).

This clonotype was counted ten times or more. The junction does not match germline at one end; this may be a read error. The rearrangement joins TRBV11-2 to TRBJ2-1; D gene ambiguous. CDR3 length: 11 amino acids. The germline gives CDR1 SGHAT, CDR2 FQNNGV. The CDR3 spells CASSSNNEQFF. The CDR3 DNA is TGTGCCAGCAGCTCCAACAATGAGCAGTTCTTC.

This clonotype appeared many times. The chain carries TRBV12-3 or TRBV12-4 and TRBJ2-3, with 7 bases lining up with TRBD2. This CDR3 comprises 14 residues. V gave up 4 bases and J gave up 5 bases; unmatched junction bases: 6. The CDR3 DNA reads TGTGCCAGCAGTTATGGTGGGGGGGGAGATACGCAGTATTTT. It specifies CASSYGGGGDTQYF.

The chain joins TRBV19 to TRBJ2-1; D might be TRBD2 (6 bases). The CDR3 length is 16 residues. CDR1 and CDR2 from the germline V gene are LNHDA and SQIVND (reference sequence). V dropped 9 bases and J dropped 0 bases, with 18 bases sitting between them. The CDR3 reads CASHWGGESSYNEQFF. CDR3 in DNA: TGTGCCAGCCACTGGGGCGGGGAGAGCTCCTACAATGAGCAGTTCTTC.

The chain links TRBV5-1 to TRBJ2-7; TRBD2 matches at 15 bases. With V trimmed by 4 bases and J by 5 bases, 10 bases remained unmatched. CDR3 size: 17 residues. CDR1 and CDR2 (germline): SGHRS, YFSETQ. This CDR3 is CASSPRTSGGAANEQYF. The CDR3 DNA reads as TGCGCCAGCAGCCCACGGACTAGCGGGGGGGCCGCGAACGAGCAGTACTTC.

The table lists this clonotype with many counts. CDR3 sequence (DNA): TGCAGTGCTACGGGGTTCCGGGGGCACTCCTACGAGCAGTACTTC. Its translation is CSATGFRGHSYEQYF. The V gene is TRBV20-1, the J gene TRBJ2-7; either TRBD1 or TRBD2 may fit D (6 bases each). The V end lost 4 bases, the J end lost 0 bases, and 16 bases lay between the germline ends. The CDR3 contains 15 residues. Germline CDR1 reads DFQATT; CDR2 reads SNEGSKA (reference sequence).

V gene TRBV6-5 combines with J gene TRBJ1-1; 8 nucleotides line up with TRBD1. The J segment lost 8 bases and the V segment lost 2 bases, leaving 4 bases of the junction unmatched. Germline assignment: CDR1 MNHEY and CDR2 SVGAGI. The CDR3 contains 13 residues. CDR3: CASSYDRQGEAFF. The DNA for the CDR3 is TGTGCCAGCAGTTACGACAGACAGGGGGAAGCTTTCTTT.

This clonotype was observed many times. This rearrangement joins TRBV24-1 to TRBJ2-3, with 10 bases lining up with TRBD1. The CDR3 is 14 residues long. CDR1 is KGHDR and CDR2 is SFDVKD in the germline V gene. V lost 9 bases and J lost 4; bases outside the gene matches: 6. The CDR3 loop is CATQGQGSADTQYF. The CDR3 nucleotides read TGTGCCACCCAGGGACAGGGGAGCGCAGATACGCAGTATTTT.

This chain links TRBV28 with TRBJ2-2; D uncertain. Between the trimmed V and J ends, which lost 6 bases and 2 bases, there was a span of 16 bases. The CDR3 loop spans 16 amino acids. Looked up from germline, CDR1 is MDHEN and CDR2 is SYDVKM. This chain's CDR3 is CASRDRRVLNTGELFF. The CDR3 coding sequence is TGTGCCAGCAGAGATAGACGGGTTTTAAACACCGGGGAGCTGTTTTTT.

This clonotype occurred a few times. The J gene is TRBJ1-1, the V gene TRBV3-1; 9 bases fit TRBD1. This CDR3 spans 13 amino acids. V shed 3 bases, J shed 11 bases, and the junction held 7 bases outside the gene matches. The germline V gene encodes CDR1 LGHDT and CDR2 YNNKEL (reference sequence). The CDR3 sequence is CASSQRGQGLAFF. DNA for the CDR3: TGTGCCAGCAGCCAGAGGGGACAGGGTTTGGCTTTCTTT.

This clonotype was seen more than once but under ten times. J is TRBJ1-5 and V is TRBV5-1, with TRBD1 identical over 9 bases. The CDR3 is 14 amino acids. The germline V gene encodes CDR1 SGHRS and CDR2 YFSETQ. V was pared by 0 bases and J by 7 bases, with 2 bases of the junction left unmatched. CDR3 sequence: CASSLGTGGQPQHF. The CDR3, as DNA: TGCGCCAGCAGCTTGGGAACAGGGGGCCAGCCCCAGCATTTT.

This clonotype was recorded many times. The chain uses TRBV19 and TRBJ2-1; unclear D gene. CDR3 length: 12 residues. V lost 5 bases and J lost 9, with 11 bases in between. Germline CDR1 and CDR2: LNHDA and SQIVND (reference sequence). The CDR3: CASSVWDAEQFF. In nucleotides, the CDR3 is TGTGCCAGTAGTGTGTGGGATGCTGAGCAGTTCTTC.

The chain has TRBV15 and TRBJ2-1; 10 bases agree with TRBD1. V dropped 0 bases and J dropped 16; count of bases not matched to a gene: 6. This CDR3 has 13 residues. The germline CDR1 and CDR2 sequences are LNHNV and YYDKDF (reference sequence). The DNA of the CDR3 is TGTGCCACCAGCAGAGATGAGGGGGACAGGGGATTCTTC. Amino acids: CATSRDEGDRGFF. Together with reference TRBV15 and TRBJ2-1, the CDR3 gives the full variable domain: DAMVIQNPRYQVTQFGKPVTLSCSQTLNHNVMYWYQQKSSQAPKLLFHYYDKDFNNEADTPDNFQSRRPNTSFCFLDIRSPGLGDTAMYLCATSRDEGDRGFFGPGTRLTVL.

This clonotype came up many times. This chain uses TRBV7-9 with TRBJ2-5; D tentatively reads TRBD1 or TRBD2 (5 bases each). CDR3 length: 15 amino acids. Looked up from germline, CDR1 is SEHNR and CDR2 is FQNEAQ (reference sequence). V was pared by 2 bases and J by 1 base, with 11 bases between. CDR3 protein: CASSLIPGLQETQYF. Here the CDR3 DNA reads TGTGCCAGCAGCTTAATACCGGGGCTCCAAGAGACCCAGTACTTC.

This chain joins TRBV6-2 or TRBV6-3 and TRBJ2-3, with TRBD1 matching over 7 bases. The germline V gene encodes CDR1 MNHEY and CDR2 SVGEGT. The CDR3 is 14 residues long. The J segment lost 9 bases and the V segment lost 8 bases, leaving 14 bases of the junction unmatched. DNA for the CDR3: TGTGCCAGCGTTGAAGGGGGCCTTTCTAGAACGCAGTATTTT. Translating gives CASVEGGLSRTQYF.

This clonotype was seen repeatedly, ten times or more. The chain combines TRBV30 with TRBJ1-6; TRBD1 is a possible D gene (5 bases). The CDR3 extends over 13 amino acids. The germline V and J ends were trimmed by 4 bases and 9 bases, with 13 bases remaining between them. CDR1 and CDR2 from the germline V gene are GTSNPN and SVGIG (reference sequence). The DNA for the CDR3 is TGTGCCTGGACAAGGGGATATGCTTCACCCCTCCACTTT. Translating it yields CAWTRGYASPLHF.

This clonotype was counted many times. The rearrangement uses TRBV12-3 or TRBV12-4 and TRBJ2-7; D not resolved. This CDR3 has 13 amino acids. The ends were cut back, 3 bases at V and 4 bases at J, with 10 bases in the middle. DNA for the CDR3: TGTGCCAGCAGTTTTTTTGTCGGTTACGAGCAGTACTTC. Its protein product is CASSFFVGYEQYF.

This clonotype was recorded at least ten times. This chain connects TRBV7-2 to TRBJ2-3, with D possibly TRBD2 on 6 matching bases. Germline V lookup: CDR1 SGHTA, CDR2 FQGNSA. The V end lost 5 bases, the J end lost 3 bases, and 12 bases lay between the germline ends. This CDR3 contains 14 residues. CDR3 protein: CASSRGLATDTQYF. The CDR3 DNA sequence: TGTGCCAGCAGCCGGGGACTTGCAACAGATACGCAGTATTTT.

As regards this clonotype: A single base separates this from a much larger clone, so it may be a read error. For the CDR3, the DNA is TGTGCCAGCAGTTCGGGCAGCGAGCAAGAGACCCAGTACTTC. Its protein is CASSSGSEQETQYF. This sequence joins TRBV27 and TRBJ2-5, with D hard to call. Germline V gene data show CDR1 as MNHEY and CDR2 as SMNVEV (reference sequence). The ends were cut back, 4 bases at V and 2 bases at J, with 11 bases in the middle. The CDR3 sequence is 14 residues long.

In its sample, this clonotype was seen a few times. This chain uses TRBV20-1 with TRBJ2-1; weak D call: TRBD1 (6 bases). The CDR3 runs 14 residues. Trimming pared 3 bases from V and 4 bases from J, leaving 13 bases between. Germline values: CDR1 DFQATT, CDR2 SNEGSKA (reference sequence). This CDR3 is CSASAPGQYNEQFF. Written as DNA, the CDR3 is TGCAGTGCTAGTGCCCCCGGACAGTACAATGAGCAGTTCTTC.

This clonotype occurred many times. CDR3 protein: CSVGPTGGSTDTQYF. CDR3 in DNA: TGCAGCGTTGGCCCCACAGGGGGGAGCACAGATACGCAGTATTTT. This rearrangement joins TRBV29-1 to TRBJ2-3; 8 bases map to TRBD1. Germline CDR1 SQVTM, CDR2 ANQGSEA. With V trimmed by 4 bases and J by 0 bases, 6 bases remained unmatched. CDR3 length: 15 amino acids.

This clonotype was found many times. The genes are TRBV27 and TRBJ2-1, with D maybe TRBD1 (5 bases). CDR3 length: 13 amino acids. Trimming removed 4 bases from V and 4 bases from J, with 8 bases in between. Germline V gene sequence: CDR1 MNHEY, CDR2 SMNVEV (reference sequence). In nucleotides, the CDR3 is TGTGCCAGCAGTTCCGACAGATACAATGAGCAGTTCTTC. Its protein product is CASSSDRYNEQFF.

The chain links TRBV3-1 to TRBJ2-2; D may be TRBD2 (5 bases). The CDR3 totals 17 residues. CDR1 LGHDT and CDR2 YNNKEL come from the germline V gene (reference sequence). Deletions cut 3 bases from V and 5 bases from J, with 19 bases between. The CDR3 nucleotides read TGTGCCAGCAGCCAGGGTCGTATCCTAGCTGGAACCGGGGAGCTGTTTTTT. Protein product: CASSQGRILAGTGELFF. The whole variable domain, remainder taken from reference TRBV3-1 and TRBJ2-2, is DTAVSQTPKYLVTQMGNDKSIKCEQNLGHDTMYWYKQDSKKFLKIMFSYNNKELIINETVPNRFSPKSPDKAHLNLHINSLELGDSAVYFCASSQGRILAGTGELFFGEGSRLTVL.

The V gene is TRBV29-1, the J gene TRBJ2-4, with no clear D. V was trimmed by 5 bases and J by 0 bases, leaving 8 bases between them. The CDR3 contains 13 residues. The germline CDR1 and CDR2 sequences are SQVTM and ANQGSEA. In DNA, the CDR3 is TGCAGCGTTAGAGATCTAGCCAAAAACATTCAGTACTTC. Translating it yields CSVRDLAKNIQYF.

This clonotype appeared many times. The rearrangement joins TRBV11-2 to TRBJ1-5; D is unclear. Germline V lookup: CDR1 SGHAT, CDR2 FQNNGV. The CDR3 covers 14 residues. Trimming took off 0 bases at V and 6 bases at J, with 9 bases between the two ends. CDR3 in amino acids: CASSLEGMAQPQHF. The CDR3 DNA sequence: TGTGCCAGCAGCTTAGAAGGGATGGCTCAGCCCCAGCATTTT.

In its sample, this clonotype was seen many times. The chain joins TRBV27 to TRBJ2-1, with D maybe TRBD1 (5 bases). With 5 bases removed from V and 1 base from J, the gap between germline ends came to 6 bases. The CDR3 has 13 residues. Per the germline V gene, CDR1 is MNHEY and CDR2 is SMNVEV (reference sequence). The DNA of the CDR3 is TGTGCCAGCAGTGACAGATCCTACAATGAGCAGTTCTTC. Encoded protein: CASSDRSYNEQFF.

This clonotype was recorded a few times. This rearrangement joins TRBV7-9 to TRBJ2-3; D is perhaps TRBD1 or TRBD2 (5 bases each). The germline CDR1 and CDR2 sequences are SEHNR and FQNEAQ (reference sequence). The CDR3 runs 13 residues. V lost 2 bases and J 4 bases, leaving 7 bases between the germline ends. In DNA, the CDR3 is TGTGCCAGCAGCTTACGGGGCGCAGATACGCAGTATTTT. Amino acids: CASSLRGADTQYF.

This rearrangement joins TRBV4-3 to TRBJ1-6; D gene uncertain. The V gene lost 1 base and the J gene lost 10 bases, with 14 bases spanning the gap. The CDR3 length is 15 residues. CDR1 is LGHNA, CDR2 YSLEER, per germline. CDR3 bases: TGCGCCAGCAGCCAAGCGGGTGCAGGAAAATCACCCCTCCACTTT. Translation gives CASSQAGAGKSPLHF.

The chain has TRBV7-9 and TRBJ1-2; the D is unclear. Between the trimmed V and J ends, which lost 2 bases and 5 bases, there was a span of 9 bases. The V gene's germline CDR1 is SEHNR and CDR2 FQNEAQ (reference sequence). The CDR3 sequence is 13 residues long. CDR3 sequence (DNA): TGTGCCAGCAGCTTAAGCCTGGGGTATGGCTACACCTTC. It specifies CASSLSLGYGYTF.

This clonotype turned up a few times. The rearrangement uses TRBV11-2 and TRBJ2-7, with no clear D. V was clipped by 1 base and J by 0 bases, with 4 bases between them. The CDR3 covers 13 residues. The germline V gene encodes CDR1 SGHAT and CDR2 FQNNGV. This CDR3 reads CASSLASSYEQYF. The CDR3 nucleotides read TGTGCCAGCAGCTTAGCGAGCTCCTACGAGCAGTACTTC.

This clonotype has at least ten counts. This chain links TRBV5-4 with TRBJ2-6; D gene unclear. This CDR3 is 15 amino acids long. Trimming removed 0 bases at V and 0 bases at J, with 4 bases between. The germline V gene encodes CDR1 SGHNT and CDR2 YYREEE (reference sequence). CDR3 amino acids: CASSLESSGANVLTF. The DNA of the CDR3 is TGTGCCAGCAGCTTGGAGTCCTCTGGGGCCAACGTCCTGACTTTC.